The following is a T cell receptor (beta chain) sequence with its context. Its antigen is unknown. Individuals having autoimmune disease history or systemic immunosuppression were not enrolled. The data are from a study of OX40 agonist ivuxolimab in advanced cancers. Overall study: Patients with prior anti-PD-1, anti-PD-L1 or anti-CTLA-4 therapy were eligible; approximately 40% had some. General study findings and limits: There was clonal expansion of CD4+ and CD8+ blood T cells by week 6 at 0.1 to 3.0 mg/kg.

TCRdb keeps only in-frame clones here, not all; method: immunoSEQ multiplex PCR. The sample carries tens of thousands of clones, about 85% recorded once. V shed 2 bases and J shed 0 bases, with 8 bases lying between them. Per the germline V gene, CDR1 is MNHNY and CDR2 is SVGAGI (reference sequence). The CDR3 has 14 amino acids. This sample comprised CD4+ or CD8+ T cells sorted from blood, obtained in a trial of the OX40 agonist ivuxolimab. The chain combines TRBV6-6 with TRBJ2-7; D not certain. The sequence was collected from an adult with an advanced solid tumor such as melanoma, head and neck, liver or kidney cancer. In DNA form, the CDR3 reads TGTGCCAGCAGTTACCAGGCCGGCTCCTACGAGCAGTACTTC. It yields the protein CASSYQAGSYEQYF.